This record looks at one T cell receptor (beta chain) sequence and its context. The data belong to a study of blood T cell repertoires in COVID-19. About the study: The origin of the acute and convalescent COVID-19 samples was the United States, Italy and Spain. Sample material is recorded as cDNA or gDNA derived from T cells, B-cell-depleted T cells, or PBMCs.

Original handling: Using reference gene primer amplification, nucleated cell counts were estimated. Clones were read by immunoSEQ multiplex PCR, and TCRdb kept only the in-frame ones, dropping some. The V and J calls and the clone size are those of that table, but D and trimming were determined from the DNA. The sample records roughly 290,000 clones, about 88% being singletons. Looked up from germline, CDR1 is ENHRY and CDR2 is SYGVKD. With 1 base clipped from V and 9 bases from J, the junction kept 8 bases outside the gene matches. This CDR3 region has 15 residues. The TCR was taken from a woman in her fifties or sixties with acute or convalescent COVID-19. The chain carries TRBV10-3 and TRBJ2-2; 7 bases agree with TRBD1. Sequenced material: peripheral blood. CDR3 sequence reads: CAISELDRAQWELFF. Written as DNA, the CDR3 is TGTGCCATCAGTGAGTTAGACAGGGCGCAGTGGGAGCTGTTTTTT.